These T cell receptor beta chains were read from a single sample in a study of T-cell memory formation after mild COVID-19. TCRdb fed the 5' RACE reads into MiXCR, producing one record per CDR3 protein. The data contain hundreds of thousands of distinct CDR3 sequences, roughly 13% of them singletons. Sequenced: PBMCs or a T cell subset sorted from them (not recorded which). All receptors come from a man in his late teens or twenties who had mild COVID-19 (a few samples of this study predate the infection). Cell type and time point are not known. The CDR3 runs from the conserved cysteine through the conserved F or W. The D gene is left open where the match is weak. Rows may omit the clone size; those that give it use once, few, many or a size class.

v_gene	j_gene	d_gene	abundance	CDR3nt	CDR3aa
TRBV28	TRBJ1-1	NA	NA	TGTGCCAGCAGGGTTCACAGGGACACTGAAGCTTTCTTT	CASRVHRDTEAFF
TRBV28	TRBJ1-2	TRBD1	few	TGTGCCAGCAGTGCCCCCGGGACAGGGGAGGGCGATGGCTACACCTTC	CASSAPGTGEGDGYTF
TRBV10-2	TRBJ1-6	NA	few	TGCGCCAGCAGTGAGTCCGTATCACCCCTCCACTTT	CASSESVSPLHF
TRBV7-2	TRBJ1-1	TRBD1	many	TGTGCCAGCAGCCCGACAGGGTTGAACACTGAAGCTTTCTTT	CASSPTGLNTEAFF
TRBV3-1	TRBJ2-5	NA	few	TGTGCCAGCAGCCAAGATCGGAACCAAGAGACCCAGTACTTC	CASSQDRNQETQYF
TRBV5-1	TRBJ2-1	TRBD1	many	TGCGCCAGCAGCGCAGGACAGGGGGGACTATACAATGAGCAGTTCTTC	CASSAGQGGLYNEQFF
TRBV4-3	TRBJ2-7	TRBD1	many	TGCGCCAGCAGCCAGGGACCCGGGACAGTCAGACTCTACGAGCAGTACTTC	CASSQGPGTVRLYEQYF
TRBV6-5	TRBJ2-3	NA	many	TGTGCCAGCAGTTCTCTCTTGGACGGAAATACGCAGTATTTT	CASSSLLDGNTQYF
TRBV14	TRBJ2-2	TRBD1	NA	TGTGCCAGCAGCCAAGATAGGAGGTACAGGGGGACCGGGGAGCTGTTTTTT	CASSQDRRYRGTGELFF
TRBV7-2	TRBJ2-1	NA	few	TGTGCCAGCAGTCGTCAGGGACGCAATGAGCAGTTCTTC	CASSRQGRNEQFF
TRBV4-2	TRBJ2-1	NA	NA	TGTGCCAGCAGCCAAGATCAGGTTAGCGGTTGGGAGTTCTTC	CASSQDQVSGWEFF
TRBV19	TRBJ2-7	NA	few	TGTGCCAGTATTGGGTCCGAGCAGTACTTC	CASIGSEQYF
TRBV4-2	TRBJ2-1	TRBD2	few	TGTGCCAGCAGCCCCGAGCGGGGGGGTTTCTACAATGAGCAGTTCTTC	CASSPERGGFYNEQFF